This T cell receptor beta chain was documented in a study of pediatric ulcerative colitis. V was trimmed by 5 bases and J by 4 bases, leaving 17 bases between them. This CDR3 is 15 amino acids long. Germline V gene sequence: CDR1 SGHAT, CDR2 FQNNGV. One to two pinch biopsies were taken from the rectum during colonoscopy. Data came from immunoSEQ multiplex PCR; TCRdb stores just in-frame clones and leaves some out. The profile shows some 15,000 clones, approximately 80% of them singletons. Sequenced sample: gut tissue. The chain has TRBV11-2 and TRBJ1-1, with a tentative D call TRBD1 (6 bases). This sequence was found in a boy between 10 and 17 years old who was a control in a study of pediatric ulcerative colitis. The CDR3: CASSPVGGVSTEAFF. CDR3 bases: TGTGCCAGCAGCCCAGTAGGGGGGGTGAGCACTGAAGCTTTCTTT.